This T cell receptor (beta chain) was retrieved from a study of cytomegalovirus exposure and HLA in healthy donors. This clone has just a few counts. What it recognizes is unknown. Overall study results and limits: Some V segments, TRBV6-2 and TRBV6-3 among them, were indistinguishable and were therefore excluded.

Germline values: CDR1 MNHNY, CDR2 SVGAGI (reference sequence). J gave up 0 bases and V 2 bases, and 3 bases lay outside the gene matches. This CDR3 has 15 residues. A multiplex PCR was run with 60 Vbeta primers and 13 Jbeta primers. Some clones are missing from TCRdb's copy, which holds only in-frame ones; the method was immunoSEQ multiplex PCR. The profile shows 90,000 to 100,000 clones, around three fifths of them singletons. The sample consisted of PBMCs. This receptor was taken from a man aged 30 to 45 in good health and CMV-seronegative. The chain carries TRBV6-6 and TRBJ1-2, with TRBD1 matching over 7 bases. The CDR3 region is CASSYGDRSNYGYTF. The CDR3 bases are TGTGCCAGCAGTTACGGGGACAGATCTAACTATGGCTACACCTTC.